The 26 T cell receptor beta chains in this list originate from one sample, sequenced in a study of blood T cell repertoires in COVID-19 (dated by TCRdb to the early 2020s). The method behind the library was the immunoSEQ multiplex PCR assay. TCRdb provides this immuneACCESS table in a form limited to in-frame rearrangements. Some clones are lacking; in checked studies, under half of them reflect an unresolved V gene, and why the rest are absent is not known. The sample table records roughly 30,000 clones; approximately 91% of these occur just once. Roughly 7.7% of the sample rests with the top ten. Sequenced material: peripheral blood. All receptors derive from a man aged 60 to 69 with COVID-19, enrolled during active disease.

The chain has TRBV28 and TRBJ1-4; D perhaps matches TRBD1 (5 bases). The V gene lost 3 bases and the J gene lost 6 bases, with 11 bases spanning the gap. The CDR3 has 14 residues. CDR1 is MDHEN, CDR2 SYDVKM, per germline. The CDR3 DNA is TGTGCCAGCAGTTTGGCGGGAGGGGATGAAAAACTGTTTTTT. Residues: CASSLAGGDEKLFF.

For this clone: A read error may produce the germline difference seen at one junction end. The chain is built from TRBV27 and TRBJ2-7; D is perhaps TRBD2 (5 bases). CDR1 and CDR2 from the germline V gene are MNHEY and SMNVEV (reference sequence). This CDR3 region has 15 residues. The CDR3 coding sequence is TGTGCCGGCAGTTCTATCAGCGGTAGCTCGGGGGAGCAGTACTTC. It codes for CAGSSISGSSGEQYF.

The rearrangement joins TRBV5-1 to TRBJ2-4, with D perhaps TRBD1 (6 bases). From germline, CDR1 is SGHRS and CDR2 YFSETQ. The V end was cut by 4 bases, the J end by 8 bases, with 25 bases between. The CDR3 has 17 residues. The DNA of the CDR3 is TGCGCCAGCAGCCCCTTTATGGTCCGGGACACCGCGGACATTCAGTACTTC. Translated, it gives CASSPFMVRDTADIQYF.

The chain links TRBV6-5 to TRBJ1-1; 9 nucleotides align to TRBD1. Germline V gene lookup returns CDR1 MNHEY and CDR2 SVGAGI. CDR3 length: 15 amino acids. Unmatched junction bases numbered 7, after V lost 7 bases and J lost 1 base. DNA of the CDR3: TGTGCCAGCAAATCTCCGGGACAGGGGAACACTGAAGCTTTCTTT. Its protein product is CASKSPGQGNTEAFF.

Only a few counts were recorded for this clone. V and J are TRBV12-3 or TRBV12-4 and TRBJ1-2, with a weak D call TRBD1 (6 bases). The CDR3 extends over 13 amino acids. V was cut by 4 bases and J by 0 bases, with 6 bases left in between. CDR3 loop: CASSWDTNYGYTF. CDR3 nucleotide sequence: TGTGCCAGCAGTTGGGACACTAACTATGGCTACACCTTC.

The chain links TRBV11-2 to TRBJ1-1, with 7 bases that match TRBD1. After removal of 2 bases from V and 8 bases from J, the junction contained 8 bases not matched to a gene. There are 14 residues in the CDR3. Germline loops: CDR1 SGHAT, CDR2 FQNNGV. The CDR3 here is CASSLNRGAEEAFF. The CDR3 DNA reads TGTGCCAGCAGCTTAAACAGGGGTGCGGAAGAAGCTTTCTTT. The full variable domain, its missing parts supplied by reference TRBV11-2 and TRBJ1-1, is EAGVAQSPRYKIIEKRQSVAFWCNPISGHATLYWYQQILGQGPKLLIQFQNNGVVDDSQLPKDRFSAERLKGVDSTLKIQPAKLEDSAVYLCASSLNRGAEEAFFGQGTRLTVV.

The chain recombines TRBV2 with TRBJ2-1, with a possible D match to TRBD2 (6 bases). V was pared by 0 bases and J by 4 bases, with 13 bases between. This CDR3 is 16 amino acids long. Looked up from germline, CDR1 is SNHLY and CDR2 is FYNNEI. The CDR3 here is CASSEALRTIYNEQFF. Written as DNA, the CDR3 is TGTGCCAGCAGTGAAGCGCTAAGGACTATATACAATGAGCAGTTCTTC.

V is TRBV28 and J is TRBJ1-5; the D gene is possibly TRBD1 (6 bases). The CDR3 consists of 11 residues. Trimming cost V 7 bases and J 9 bases, with 10 bases left between them. Germline-derived CDR1 and CDR2 are MDHEN and SYDVKM. The CDR3 DNA reads as TGTGCCAGCAAGGGGGAGATGCCCCAGCATTTT. Protein: CASKGEMPQHF.

This chain joins TRBV12-3 or TRBV12-4 and TRBJ1-5; D gene ambiguous. The CDR3 length is 12 residues. Trimming cost V 4 bases and J 6 bases, with 7 bases left between them. The DNA for the CDR3 is TGTGCCAGCAGTTCCCGGGGTCAGCCCCAGCATTTT. It translates to CASSSRGQPQHF.

The V gene is TRBV19, the J gene TRBJ2-1; 11 bases are a match to TRBD2. Germline loops: CDR1 LNHDA, CDR2 SQIVND (reference sequence). The CDR3 extends over 15 amino acids. V was pared by 7 bases and J by 4 bases, with 6 bases of the junction left unmatched. The CDR3: CASINLAGGYNEQFF. CDR3 nucleotide sequence: TGTGCCAGTATTAACTTAGCGGGAGGGTACAATGAGCAGTTCTTC. Together with reference TRBV19 and TRBJ2-1, the CDR3 gives the full variable domain: DGGITQSPKYLFRKEGQNVTLSCEQNLNHDAMYWYRQDPGQGLRLIYYSQIVNDFQKGDIAEGYSVSREKKESFPLTVTSAQKNPTAFYLCASINLAGGYNEQFFGPGTRLTVL.

The V and J genes are TRBV11-2 and TRBJ1-3, with D maybe TRBD1 (6 bases). The germline V gene has CDR1 SGHAT and CDR2 FQNNGV. Trimming removed 2 bases at V and 0 bases at J, with 17 bases between. This CDR3 is built from 18 residues. The CDR3, as DNA: TGTGCCAGCAGCTTAAAAATGACAGGAGAACTCTCTGGAAACACCATATATTTT. Protein product: CASSLKMTGELSGNTIYF.

The V gene is TRBV21-1, the J gene TRBJ2-1; the table names TRBD2, a call not compared with the DNA. TRBV21-1 is listed as a pseudogene. This CDR3 comprises 14 residues. The CDR3 reads CASSKSGDYNEQFF. The CDR3, as DNA: TGTGCCAGCAGCAAGAGCGGAGACTACAATGAGCAGTTCTTC.

V is TRBV7-8 and J is TRBJ2-1; the match to TRBD2 covers 13 bases. Losses at the gene ends were 1 base for V and 10 bases for J; bases not matched to a gene: 7. Germline V lookup: CDR1 SGHVS, CDR2 FQNEAQ. There are 16 residues in the CDR3. The CDR3 reads CASSLGTSGSKSEQFF. The CDR3, as DNA: TGTGCCAGCAGCTTAGGGACTAGCGGGAGTAAAAGCGAGCAGTTCTTC.

This chain uses TRBV7-9 with TRBJ1-1, with 12 nucleotides matching TRBD1. With 8 bases clipped from V and 7 bases from J, the junction kept 5 bases outside the gene matches. This CDR3 has 13 residues. The germline CDR1 and CDR2 sequences are SEHNR and FQNEAQ (reference sequence). The CDR3 DNA is TGTGCCAGCGAGGGACAGGGGGCGGTTGAAGCTTTCTTT. Translation gives CASEGQGAVEAFF.

This clone was seen a few times. The chain joins TRBV15 to TRBJ2-7, with TRBD2 matching 13 bases. J gave up 2 bases and V 5 bases, and 3 bases lay outside the gene matches. Germline-derived CDR1 and CDR2 are LNHNV and YYDKDF (reference sequence). The CDR3 covers 15 residues. The CDR3 loop is CATSETSGRTYEQYF. The CDR3 bases are TGTGCCACCAGCGAGACTAGCGGGAGGACCTACGAGCAGTACTTC.

The gene calls are TRBV4-1 and TRBJ2-7, with D possibly matching TRBD1 (6 bases). V lost 0 bases, J lost 4 bases, and 10 bases lay in between. CDR1 is MGHRA and CDR2 is YSYEKL in the germline V gene. The CDR3 sequence is 14 residues long. The CDR3: CASSQDQGPYEQYF. In DNA form, the CDR3 reads TGCGCCAGCAGCCAAGATCAGGGGCCTTACGAGCAGTACTTC.

This clone was seen only once. The chain carries TRBV9 and TRBJ2-1; 10 positions agree with TRBD1. The germline V gene encodes CDR1 SGDLS and CDR2 YYNGEE. CDR3 length: 15 residues. V lost 4 bases to trimming and J lost 4 bases; unmatched junction nucleotides: 5. The CDR3 bases are TGTGCCAGCAGCCTACTGGGACAGGGGTACAATGAGCAGTTCTTC. Encoded protein: CASSLLGQGYNEQFF.

The V call is TRBV6-1, the J call TRBJ2-3, with 10 bases lining up with TRBD2. The trim removed 2 bases at V and 4 bases at J, leaving 15 bases unmatched. This CDR3 contains 19 residues. Per the germline V gene, CDR1 is MNHNS and CDR2 is SASEGT. CDR3 nucleotides: TGTGCCAGCAGTGAATGGAGGGGGCTGGCTAGCGGGAGTGCAGATACGCAGTATTTT. It is translated as CASSEWRGLASGSADTQYF.

This clone is a singleton in its sample. The chain is built from TRBV19 and TRBJ1-1; D is undetermined. This CDR3 has 11 residues. Germline V gene lookup returns CDR1 LNHDA and CDR2 SQIVND (reference sequence). The germline V and J ends were trimmed by 3 bases and 4 bases, with 3 bases remaining between them. The CDR3 DNA reads TGTGCCAGTAGTATGGCCACTGAAGCTTTCTTT. It yields the protein CASSMATEAFF.

J is TRBJ1-1 and V is TRBV28; 7 positions agree with TRBD1. Germline-derived CDR1 and CDR2 are MDHEN and SYDVKM. Unmatched junction bases numbered 7, after V lost 6 bases and J lost 0 bases. The CDR3 contains 15 residues. CDR3 coding DNA: TGTGCCAGCAGGGTGACAGGGCTCATGAACACTGAAGCTTTCTTT. This codes for CASRVTGLMNTEAFF.

This chain connects TRBV2 to TRBJ2-6; TRBD1 matches at 10 bases. V shed 7 bases, J shed 1 base, and the junction held 13 bases outside the gene matches. This CDR3 is built from 19 residues. In germline, CDR1 is SNHLY, CDR2 FYNNEI. CDR3 sequence reads: CASIPGQGIQNSGANVLTF. CDR3 in DNA: TGTGCCAGCATCCCGGGACAGGGGATACAAAATTCTGGGGCCAACGTCCTGACTTTC. The full variable domain, rest sourced from reference TRBV2 and TRBJ2-6, is EPEVTQTPSHQVTQMGQEVILRCVPISNHLYFYWYRQILGQKVEFLVSFYNNEISEKSEIFDDQFSVERPDGSNFTLKIRSTKLEDSAMYFCASIPGQGIQNSGANVLTFGAGSRLTVL.

V gene TRBV19 combines with J gene TRBJ1-5, with 10 bases lining up with TRBD1. The CDR3 is 14 residues long. Germline CDR1 and CDR2: LNHDA and SQIVND (reference sequence). V shed 10 bases, J shed 5 bases, and the junction held 8 bases outside the gene matches. CDR3 sequence reads: CATQDRGTYQPQHF. CDR3 sequence (DNA): TGTGCCACACAGGACAGGGGGACTTATCAGCCCCAGCATTTT.

This chain uses TRBV18 with TRBJ1-2, with D possibly being TRBD1 (6 bases). The CDR3 loop spans 15 amino acids. Trimming shortened V by 6 bases and J by 5 bases, and 19 bases separated the two germline ends. Germline values: CDR1 KGHSH, CDR2 LQKENI. CDR3 sequence reads: CASSPVGGQQYGYTF. The CDR3 DNA reads as TGTGCCAGCTCTCCTGTCGGCGGACAGCAGTATGGCTACACCTTC. Using reference TRBV18 and TRBJ1-2 for the parts outside the CDR3, the full variable domain is NAGVMQNPRHLVRRRGQEARLRCSPMKGHSHVYWYRQLPEEGLKFMVYLQKENIIDESGMPKERFSAEFPKEGPSILRIQQVVRGDSAAYFCASSPVGGQQYGYTFGSGTRLTVV.

The J gene is TRBJ2-5, the V gene TRBV15; TRBD2 is a possible D gene (5 bases). Trimming took 5 bases from V and 2 from J, leaving 15 bases between them. The CDR3 is 15 amino acids. CDR1 is LNHNV and CDR2 is YYDKDF in the germline V gene (reference sequence). CDR3: CATSGRSADQETQYF. CDR3 nucleotide sequence: TGTGCCACCAGCGGAAGATCAGCGGATCAAGAGACCCAGTACTTC.

The table lists this clone with a few counts. Because the CDR3 is missing its conserved closing phenylalanine or tryptophan, this is likely a read error. No DNA is shown, since the ends of the CDR3 on it are uncertain; the CDR3 is the one TCRdb lists. The chain combines TRBV11-3 with TRBJ2-3; the listed D gene, TRBD2, was not tested against the DNA. 13 amino acids form the CDR3, both terminal residues included. CDR1 and CDR2 from the germline V gene are SGHNT and YENEEA. Here the CDR3 reads CASSSDLAGVLRV.

The chain couples TRBV29-1 to TRBJ2-1; 11 bases align to TRBD2. With 7 bases clipped from V and 10 bases from J, the junction kept 9 bases outside the gene matches. Germline V gene sequence: CDR1 SQVTM, CDR2 ANQGSEA. CDR3 size: 13 residues. CDR3 protein: CSAPGVAGGEQFF. The CDR3 coding sequence is TGCAGCGCCCCCGGGGTAGCGGGAGGGGAGCAGTTCTTC.